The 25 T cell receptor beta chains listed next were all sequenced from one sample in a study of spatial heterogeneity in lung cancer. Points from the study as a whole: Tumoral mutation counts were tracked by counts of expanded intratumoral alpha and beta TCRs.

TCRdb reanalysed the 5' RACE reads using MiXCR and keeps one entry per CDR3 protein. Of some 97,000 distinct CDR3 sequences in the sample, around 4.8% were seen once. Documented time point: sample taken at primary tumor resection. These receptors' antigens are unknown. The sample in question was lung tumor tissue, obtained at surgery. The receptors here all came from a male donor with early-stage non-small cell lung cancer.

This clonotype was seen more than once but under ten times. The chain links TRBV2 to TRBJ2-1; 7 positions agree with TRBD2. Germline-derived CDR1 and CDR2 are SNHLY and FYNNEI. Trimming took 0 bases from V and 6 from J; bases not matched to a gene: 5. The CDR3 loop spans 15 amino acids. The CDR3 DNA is TGTGCCAGCAGTGAAGCGGGAGGGTCGTTCAATGAGCAGTTCTTC. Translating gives CASSEAGGSFNEQFF.

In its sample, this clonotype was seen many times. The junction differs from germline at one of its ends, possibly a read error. CDR3 residues: CSARGTKTTYDYTF. The CDR3 DNA follows: TGCAGTGCTAGGGGGACTAAAACTACCTATGACTACACCTTC. The chain recombines TRBV20-1 with TRBJ1-2; TRBD1 is a possible D gene (5 bases). This CDR3 contains 14 residues. Per germline, CDR1 DFQATT and CDR2 SNEGSKA (reference sequence).

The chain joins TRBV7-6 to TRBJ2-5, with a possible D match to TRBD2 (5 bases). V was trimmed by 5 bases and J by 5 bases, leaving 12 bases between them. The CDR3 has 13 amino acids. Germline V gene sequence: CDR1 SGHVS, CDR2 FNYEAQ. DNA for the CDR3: TGTGCCAGCAGCCCAGAAGGCGGGGAGACCCAGTACTTC. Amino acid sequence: CASSPEGGETQYF.

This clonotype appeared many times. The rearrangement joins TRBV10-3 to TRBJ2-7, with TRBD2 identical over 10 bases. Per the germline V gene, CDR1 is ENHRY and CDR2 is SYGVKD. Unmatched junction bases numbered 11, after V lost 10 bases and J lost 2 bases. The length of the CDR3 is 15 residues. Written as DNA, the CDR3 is TGTGCCACCACGCCCACTAGCGGGACTCCCTACGAGCAGTACTTC. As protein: CATTPTSGTPYEQYF.

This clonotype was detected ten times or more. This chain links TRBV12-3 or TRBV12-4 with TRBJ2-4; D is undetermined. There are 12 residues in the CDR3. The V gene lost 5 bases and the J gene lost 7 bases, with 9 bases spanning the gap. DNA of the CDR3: TGTGCCAGCAGTCCGTACGCGAACATTCAGTACTTC. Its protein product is CASSPYANIQYF.

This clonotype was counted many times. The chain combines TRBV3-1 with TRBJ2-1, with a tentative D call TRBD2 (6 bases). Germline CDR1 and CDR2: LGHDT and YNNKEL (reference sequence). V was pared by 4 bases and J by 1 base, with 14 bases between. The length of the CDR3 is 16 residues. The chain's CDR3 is CASSPPTSRSYNEQFF. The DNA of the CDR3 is TGTGCCAGCAGCCCCCCTACTAGCAGGTCCTACAATGAGCAGTTCTTC.

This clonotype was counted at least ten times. The CDR3 protein is CASSQAIWDGYTGELFF. The CDR3 DNA reads as TGTGCCAGCAGCCAAGCCATCTGGGACGGTTACACCGGGGAGCTGTTTTTT. V gene TRBV3-1 combines with J gene TRBJ2-2; D assignment may be TRBD1 or TRBD2 (5 bases each). The germline gives CDR1 LGHDT, CDR2 YNNKEL (reference sequence). The CDR3 length is 17 residues. Trimming stripped 1 base from V and 3 bases from J, with 15 bases between.

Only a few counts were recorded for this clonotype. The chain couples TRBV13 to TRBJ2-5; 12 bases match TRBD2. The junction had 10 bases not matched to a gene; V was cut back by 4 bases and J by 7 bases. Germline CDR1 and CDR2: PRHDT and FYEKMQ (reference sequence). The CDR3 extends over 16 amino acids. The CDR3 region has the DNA TGTGCCAGCAGCTCCCCGGGACTAGCGGGTCCGGGGACCCAGTACTTC. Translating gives CASSSPGLAGPGTQYF.

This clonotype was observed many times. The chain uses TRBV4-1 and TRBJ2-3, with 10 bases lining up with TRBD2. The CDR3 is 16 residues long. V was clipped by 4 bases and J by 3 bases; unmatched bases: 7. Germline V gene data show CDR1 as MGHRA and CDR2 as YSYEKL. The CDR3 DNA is TGCGCCAGCAGCCGATCACTAGCGGGATCGACAGATACGCAGTATTTT. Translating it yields CASSRSLAGSTDTQYF.

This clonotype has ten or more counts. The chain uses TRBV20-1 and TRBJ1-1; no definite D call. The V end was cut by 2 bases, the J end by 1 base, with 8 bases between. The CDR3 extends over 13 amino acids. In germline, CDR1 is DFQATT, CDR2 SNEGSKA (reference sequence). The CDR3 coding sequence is TGCAGTGCTAGATGGCGGGGGAACACTGAAGCTTTCTTT. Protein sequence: CSARWRGNTEAFF.

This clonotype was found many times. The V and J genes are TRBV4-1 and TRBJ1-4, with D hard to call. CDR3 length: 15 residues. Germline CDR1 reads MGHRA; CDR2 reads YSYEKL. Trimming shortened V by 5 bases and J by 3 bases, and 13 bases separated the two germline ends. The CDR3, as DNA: TGCGCCAGCAGCATATTACCGGGCCCTAATGAAAAACTGTTTTTT. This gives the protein CASSILPGPNEKLFF.

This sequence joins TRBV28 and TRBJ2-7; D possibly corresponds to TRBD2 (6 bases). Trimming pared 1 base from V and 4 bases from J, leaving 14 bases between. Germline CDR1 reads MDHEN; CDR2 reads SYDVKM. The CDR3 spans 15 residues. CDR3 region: CASSLSMGLAYEQYF. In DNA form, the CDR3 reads TGTGCCAGCAGTTTATCCATGGGACTTGCATACGAGCAGTACTTC.

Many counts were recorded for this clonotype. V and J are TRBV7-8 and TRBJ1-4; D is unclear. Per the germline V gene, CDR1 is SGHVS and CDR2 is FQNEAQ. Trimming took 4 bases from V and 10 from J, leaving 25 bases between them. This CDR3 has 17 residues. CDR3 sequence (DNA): TGTGCCAGCAGCTCAATAGGGTCGGAAGGTGTCGTGGGAAAACTGTTTTTT. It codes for CASSSIGSEGVVGKLFF.

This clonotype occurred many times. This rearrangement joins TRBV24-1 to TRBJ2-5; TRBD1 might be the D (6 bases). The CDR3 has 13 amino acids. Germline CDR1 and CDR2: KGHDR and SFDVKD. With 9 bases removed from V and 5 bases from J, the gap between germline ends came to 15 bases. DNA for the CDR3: TGTGCCACCGGTACAGGGAAAAGGGAGACCCAGTACTTC. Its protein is CATGTGKRETQYF.

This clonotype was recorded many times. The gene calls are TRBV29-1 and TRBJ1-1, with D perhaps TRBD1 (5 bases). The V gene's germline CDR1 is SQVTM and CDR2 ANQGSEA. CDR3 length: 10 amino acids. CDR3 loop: CTVERGRAFF. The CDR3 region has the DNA TGCACCGTCGAGCGGGGCCGAGCTTTCTTT. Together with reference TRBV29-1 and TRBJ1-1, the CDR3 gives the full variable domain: SAVISQKPSRDICQRGTSLTIQCQVDSQVTMMFWYRQQPGQSLTLIATANQGSEATYESGFVIDKFPISRPNLTFSTLTVSNMSPEDSSIYLCTVERGRAFFGQGTRLTVV.

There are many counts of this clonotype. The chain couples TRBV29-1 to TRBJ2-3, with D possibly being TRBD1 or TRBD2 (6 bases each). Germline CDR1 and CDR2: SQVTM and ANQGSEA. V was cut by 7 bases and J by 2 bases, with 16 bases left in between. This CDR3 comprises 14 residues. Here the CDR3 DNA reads TGCAGCGCAAAAAGGGGGGCCTACACAGATACGCAGTATTTT. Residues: CSAKRGAYTDTQYF.

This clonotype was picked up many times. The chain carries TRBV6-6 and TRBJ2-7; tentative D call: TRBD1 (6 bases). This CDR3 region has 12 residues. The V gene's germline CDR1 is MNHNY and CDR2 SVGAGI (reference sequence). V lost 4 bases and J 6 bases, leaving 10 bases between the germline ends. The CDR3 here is CASSSGTLEQYF. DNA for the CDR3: TGTGCCAGCAGTTCGGGGACACTCGAGCAGTACTTC.

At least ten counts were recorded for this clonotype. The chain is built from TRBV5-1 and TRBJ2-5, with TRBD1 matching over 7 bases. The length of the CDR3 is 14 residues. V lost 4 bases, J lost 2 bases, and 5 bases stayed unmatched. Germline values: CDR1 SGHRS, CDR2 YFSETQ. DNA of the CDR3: TGCGCCAGCAGCCCCGGGACAGCACAAGAGACCCAGTACTTC. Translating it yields CASSPGTAQETQYF.

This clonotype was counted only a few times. The chain's CDR3 is CSAREGGWDEQYF. DNA of the CDR3: TGCAGTGCTAGAGAAGGGGGCTGGGACGAGCAGTACTTC. V gene TRBV20-1 combines with J gene TRBJ2-7, with TRBD1 matching 7 bases. This CDR3 is 13 amino acids long. V shed 0 bases and J 5 bases; nucleotides not matched to a gene: 4. Germline V lookup: CDR1 DFQATT, CDR2 SNEGSKA (reference sequence).

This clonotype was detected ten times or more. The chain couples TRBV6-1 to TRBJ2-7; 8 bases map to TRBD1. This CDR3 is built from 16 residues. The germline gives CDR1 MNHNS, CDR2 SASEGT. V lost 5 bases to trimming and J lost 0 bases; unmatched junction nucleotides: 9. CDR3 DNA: TGTGCCAGCAGTAACCAGGACAGGGTCTACTCCTACGAGCAGTACTTC. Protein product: CASSNQDRVYSYEQYF.

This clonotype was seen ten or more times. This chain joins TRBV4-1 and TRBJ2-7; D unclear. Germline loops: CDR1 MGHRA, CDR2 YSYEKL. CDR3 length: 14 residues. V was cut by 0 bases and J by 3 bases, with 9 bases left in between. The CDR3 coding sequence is TGCGCCAGCAGCCAAGAAACGGTTTTCTACGAGCAGTACTTC. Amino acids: CASSQETVFYEQYF.

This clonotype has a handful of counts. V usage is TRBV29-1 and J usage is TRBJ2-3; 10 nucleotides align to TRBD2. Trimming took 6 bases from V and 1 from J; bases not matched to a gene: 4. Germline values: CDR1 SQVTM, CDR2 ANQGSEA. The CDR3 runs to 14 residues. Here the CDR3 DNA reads TGCAGCGTCGCGAGCGGGAGGGGCACAGATACGCAGTATTTT. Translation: CSVASGRGTDTQYF.

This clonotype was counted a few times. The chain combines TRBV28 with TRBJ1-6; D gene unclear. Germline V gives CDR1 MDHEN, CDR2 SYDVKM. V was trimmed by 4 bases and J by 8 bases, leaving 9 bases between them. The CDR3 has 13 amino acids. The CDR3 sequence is CASSSSWDSPLHF. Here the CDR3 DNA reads TGTGCCAGCAGTTCCTCGTGGGATTCACCCCTCCACTTT.

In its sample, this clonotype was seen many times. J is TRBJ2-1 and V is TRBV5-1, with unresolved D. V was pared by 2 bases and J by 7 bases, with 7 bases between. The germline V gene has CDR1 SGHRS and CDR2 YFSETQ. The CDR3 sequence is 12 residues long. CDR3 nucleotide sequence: TGCGCCAGCAGCTTCCTTTTTAATGAGCAGTTCTTC. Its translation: CASSFLFNEQFF.

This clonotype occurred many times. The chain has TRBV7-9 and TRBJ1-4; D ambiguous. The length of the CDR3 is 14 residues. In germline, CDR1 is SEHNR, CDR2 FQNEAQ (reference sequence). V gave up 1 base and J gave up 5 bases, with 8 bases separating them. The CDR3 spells CASSLGVLNEKLFF. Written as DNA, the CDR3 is TGTGCCAGCAGCTTAGGGGTACTGAATGAAAAACTGTTTTTT.